This passage covers 22 T cell receptor beta chains from one sample sequenced in a study of blood T cell repertoires in COVID-19. The method was immunoSEQ multiplex PCR; TCRdb's version includes in-frame clones alone and lacks a portion of them. In the table there are 150,000 to 200,000 clones, just over 85% of which are singletons. The sequencing input was PBMCs or T cells enriched from blood (not recorded which). The origin of the receptors is a woman aged 18 to 35 who had recovered from COVID-19.

V and J are TRBV6-6 and TRBJ2-5; possibly TRBD2 for D (5 bases). The CDR3 totals 14 residues. The V gene lost 8 bases and the J gene lost 0 bases, with 13 bases spanning the gap. From germline, CDR1 is MNHNY and CDR2 SVGAGI (reference sequence). The CDR3 DNA follows: TGTGCCAGCGTGAGAGCGGACTACCAAGAGACCCAGTACTTC. Translated: CASVRADYQETQYF.

This sequence joins TRBV2 and TRBJ1-5; 7 positions agree with TRBD1. Trimming removed 6 bases from V and 2 bases from J; junction bases left unmatched: 7. CDR3 length equals 15 residues. In germline, CDR1 is SNHLY, CDR2 FYNNEI. The CDR3 DNA sequence: TGTGCCAGCAGAAGAGGGGGCGCGGGCAATCAGCCCCAGCATTTT. This codes for CASRRGGAGNQPQHF.

The gene calls are TRBV5-1 and TRBJ1-4; unclear D gene. Deletions cut 4 bases from V and 5 bases from J, with 12 bases between. CDR1 and CDR2 (germline): SGHRS, YFSETQ. The CDR3 is made up of 14 amino acids. CDR3 protein: CASSIGDSNEKLFF. Here the CDR3 DNA reads TGCGCCAGCAGCATAGGAGATTCGAATGAAAAACTGTTTTTT. Combining the CDR3 with reference TRBV5-1 and TRBJ1-4 gives the whole variable domain KAGVTQTPRYLIKTRGQQVTLSCSPISGHRSVSWYQQTPGQGLQFLFEYFSETQRNKGNFPGRFSGRQFSNSRSEMNVSTLELGDSALYLCASSIGDSNEKLFFGSGTQLSVL.

The chain employs TRBV28 and TRBJ2-3, with a weak D call TRBD1 (6 bases). Germline CDR1 and CDR2: MDHEN and SYDVKM. The CDR3 length is 14 residues. The V end was cut by 3 bases, the J end by 3 bases, with 10 bases between. The CDR3 reads CASSFLQGTDTQYF. The DNA of the CDR3 is TGTGCCAGCAGTTTCTTGCAGGGGACAGATACGCAGTATTTT. Variable domain in full (rest from reference TRBV28 and TRBJ2-3): DVKVTQSSRYLVKRTGEKVFLECVQDMDHENMFWYRQDPGLGLRLIYFSYDVKMKEKGDIPEGYSVSREKKERFSLILESASTNQTSMYLCASSFLQGTDTQYFGPGTRLTVL.

The V call is TRBV4-3, the J call TRBJ2-3, with 7 bases identical to TRBD2. The CDR3 sequence is 15 residues long. With 0 bases clipped from V and 2 bases from J, the junction kept 2 bases outside the gene matches. CDR1 and CDR2 from the germline V gene are LGHNA and YSLEER. CDR3 sequence (DNA): TGCGCCAGCAGCCAAGAAAGCGGGGTCACAGATACGCAGTATTTT. Amino acid sequence: CASSQESGVTDTQYF.

This clone has just one count. CDR3 loop: CASSTTVANTEAFF. The CDR3 DNA is TGTGCCAGCTCAACGACAGTAGCAAACACTGAAGCTTTCTTT. The chain links TRBV18 to TRBJ1-1; possibly TRBD1 for D (5 bases). The CDR3 length is 14 residues. Germline CDR1 KGHSH, CDR2 LQKENI. Trimming took off 5 bases at V and 2 bases at J, with 12 bases between the two ends.

This chain links TRBV2 with TRBJ1-2; D not certain. From germline, CDR1 is SNHLY and CDR2 FYNNEI. V lost 6 bases and J lost 2, with 13 bases in between. CDR3 length equals 14 residues. The CDR3 region is CASRGGQNNYGYTF. Written as DNA, the CDR3 is TGTGCCAGCAGGGGCGGGCAGAACAACTATGGCTACACCTTC.

V and J are TRBV28 and TRBJ1-5, with TRBD1 as a possible D gene (5 bases). Trimming shortened V by 4 bases and J by 7 bases, and 8 bases separated the two germline ends. This CDR3 contains 12 residues. CDR1 and CDR2 (germline): MDHEN, SYDVKM. CDR3 region: CASSWEGQPQHF. The CDR3 nucleotides are TGTGCCAGCAGTTGGGAGGGGCAGCCCCAGCATTTT.

This chain's CDR3 is CASSLERVSNQPQHF. CDR3 bases: TGTGCCAGCAGCTTAGAGAGGGTTAGCAATCAGCCCCAGCATTTT. The rearrangement joins TRBV7-2 to TRBJ1-5, with D unclear. The CDR3 consists of 15 residues. Trimming removed 1 base from V and 0 bases from J, with 7 bases in between. The germline V gene encodes CDR1 SGHTA and CDR2 FQGNSA.

This clone was detected only once. The chain employs TRBV5-1 and TRBJ2-1, with a possible D match to TRBD1 (6 bases). Germline-derived CDR1 and CDR2 are SGHRS and YFSETQ. The CDR3 contains 14 residues. Trimming cost V 7 bases and J 6 bases, with 17 bases left between them. This chain's CDR3 is CASFKGPGANEQFF. In DNA, the CDR3 is TGCGCCAGCTTCAAAGGCCCAGGGGCCAATGAGCAGTTCTTC.

V usage is TRBV7-2 and J usage is TRBJ2-5; 7 bases match TRBD1. Germline trimming cut 0 bases from V and 1 base from J; bases unmatched to any gene: 5. This CDR3 contains 16 residues. CDR1 is SGHTA, CDR2 FQGNSA, per germline. The CDR3 loop reads CASSLAGQGVQETQYF. CDR3 nucleotide sequence: TGTGCCAGCAGCTTAGCGGGGCAGGGGGTCCAAGAGACCCAGTACTTC.

J is TRBJ2-3 and V is TRBV28; D is possibly TRBD2 (5 bases). The CDR3 spans 16 residues. The V gene lost 5 bases and the J gene lost 0 bases, with 15 bases spanning the gap. CDR1 MDHEN and CDR2 SYDVKM come from the germline V gene. The CDR3 DNA reads TGTGCCAGCAGTACCCAGGACTTTGCTAGCACAGATACGCAGTATTTT. Translated: CASSTQDFASTDTQYF.

The chain employs TRBV4-3 and TRBJ1-1; TRBD1 might be the D (5 bases). Per the germline V gene, CDR1 is LGHNA and CDR2 is YSLEER. The length of the CDR3 is 18 residues. Between the trimmed V and J ends, which lost 0 bases and 0 bases, there was a span of 17 bases. The CDR3 DNA sequence: TGCGCCAGCAGCCAAGAAGGCAGGGCCTTTCTCATGAACACTGAAGCTTTCTTT. Its protein product is CASSQEGRAFLMNTEAFF.

The chain links TRBV5-4 to TRBJ2-7; D uncertain. The V and J ends lost 2 bases and 5 bases respectively, with 8 bases between them. Germline values: CDR1 SGHNT, CDR2 YYREEE (reference sequence). The CDR3 loop spans 12 amino acids. This chain's CDR3 is CASSFVGDEQYF. CDR3 DNA: TGTGCCAGCAGCTTTGTTGGAGACGAGCAGTACTTC.

CDR3 coding DNA: TGTGCCAGCAGCTTAGGGTACTACTCCTACAATGAGCAGTTCTTC. This gives the protein CASSLGYYSYNEQFF. The chain couples TRBV11-2 to TRBJ2-1; D uncertain. From germline, CDR1 is SGHAT and CDR2 FQNNGV. Trimming removed 1 base from V and 0 bases from J, with 7 bases in between. The CDR3 extends over 15 amino acids.

This clone was recorded only once. The chain combines TRBV11-2 with TRBJ2-1; D may be TRBD2 (5 bases). Germline V gene sequence: CDR1 SGHAT, CDR2 FQNNGV. The CDR3 loop spans 15 amino acids. Deletions cut 5 bases from V and 4 bases from J, with 15 bases between. CDR3: CASSPEGEIYNEQFF. The CDR3 DNA follows: TGTGCCAGCAGCCCCGAGGGCGAAATATACAATGAGCAGTTCTTC.

The chain couples TRBV28 to TRBJ2-2; 12 bases agree with TRBD2. Trimming took 6 bases from V and 1 from J; bases not matched to a gene: 6. The CDR3 runs 17 residues. CDR1 MDHEN and CDR2 SYDVKM come from the germline V gene. The CDR3: CASRSSGRAVNTGELFF. The CDR3 region has the DNA TGTGCCAGCAGGTCTAGCGGGAGGGCCGTGAACACCGGGGAGCTGTTTTTT.

The chain has TRBV27 and TRBJ1-1, with D unresolved. Trimming took 0 bases from V and 1 from J, leaving 15 bases between them. Germline CDR1 and CDR2: MNHEY and SMNVEV (reference sequence). The length of the CDR3 is 17 residues. The CDR3 sequence: CASSLSSLPIENTEAFF. The CDR3 bases are TGTGCCAGCAGTTTATCGAGTCTTCCAATCGAGAACACTGAAGCTTTCTTT.

V and J are TRBV2 and TRBJ2-7; TRBD2 agrees at 7 bases. Germline V lookup: CDR1 SNHLY, CDR2 FYNNEI. This CDR3 contains 14 residues. V shed 8 bases and J 2 bases; nucleotides not matched to a gene: 9. The CDR3 nucleotides read TGTGCCAGCGCCGGGACTACCGTACCCTACGAGCAGTACTTC. It codes for CASAGTTVPYEQYF.

Here the CDR3 reads CASSGSDLGQPQHF. Written as DNA, the CDR3 is TGTGCCAGCAGTGGCTCTGATCTAGGTCAGCCCCAGCATTTT. This chain uses TRBV6-6 with TRBJ1-5; no definite D call. CDR3 size: 14 residues. V lost 5 bases to trimming and J lost 6 bases, with 14 bases between them. CDR1 and CDR2 from the germline V gene are MNHNY and SVGAGI (reference sequence).

The genes are TRBV7-2 and TRBJ1-5; D is uncertain. The CDR3 consists of 14 residues. V was trimmed by 4 bases and J by 3 bases, leaving 10 bases between them. CDR1 is SGHTA and CDR2 is FQGNSA in the germline V gene. DNA for the CDR3: TGTGCCAGCAGCTCCTCGAGGTACAATCAGCCCCAGCATTTT. Translation gives CASSSSRYNQPQHF.

The count of this clone is one. The chain joins TRBV2 to TRBJ2-7, with D uncertain. The CDR3 has 12 amino acids. Trimming cost V 2 bases and J 5 bases, with 7 bases left between them. CDR1 and CDR2 (germline): SNHLY, FYNNEI. The CDR3 reads CASSEFEDEQYF. The CDR3 DNA reads as TGTGCCAGCAGTGAATTCGAGGACGAGCAGTACTTC.